This record looks at one T cell receptor (beta chain) sequence and its context. Original handling: Amplified reference gene primers provided the basis for estimating nucleated cell counts. The protocol was immunoSEQ multiplex PCR, while the TCRdb copy is restricted to in-frame clones and leaves out a portion. D and trimming were read from the DNA, whereas the V and J calls and clone size are those reported in that table. The table lists 150,000 to 200,000 clones, roughly 80% of them singletons. The data were taken from a study of blood T cell repertoires in COVID-19. The wider study: Donors in the United States, Italy and Spain gave samples during acute or convalescent COVID-19. The analysed material was cDNA or gDNA that came from T cells, B-cell-depleted T cells, or PBMCs.

CDR1 KGHDR and CDR2 SFDVKD come from the germline V gene. V shed 4 bases, J shed 0 bases, and the junction held 1 base outside the gene matches. The CDR3 contains 15 residues. This receptor was identified in a woman aged 70-85 years with acute or convalescent COVID-19. The specimen was peripheral blood. The chain combines TRBV24-1 with TRBJ1-1, with 10 bases lining up with TRBD1. CDR3 sequence: CATSEGQGMNTEAFF. CDR3 nucleotide sequence: TGTGCCACCAGTGAGGGACAGGGGATGAACACTGAAGCTTTCTTT.